A single sample gave rise to the 19 T cell receptor beta chains below, sequenced in a study of metastatic and nonmetastatic thyroid tumors. Using MiXCR, TCRdb re-called clones from the PCR reads. The sample lists 20,000 or so clones, less than 45% seen once, with 22% in the top ten. Among the patients, none had received any treatment before thyroid surgery. Input material: blood. These receptor sequences come from a male donor with papillary thyroid cancer or a benign thyroid nodule (not recorded which). Some clones in this sample may be carry-over from other donors' samples.

This clone was counted many times. J is TRBJ1-4 and V is TRBV6-1, with TRBD1 matching 8 bases. The V gene's germline CDR1 is MNHNS and CDR2 SASEGT. The CDR3 length is 15 residues. With 2 bases clipped from V and 7 bases from J, the junction kept 6 bases outside the gene matches. For the CDR3, the DNA is TGTGCCAGCAGTGAACAGGGGGCGCGGGGTGAAAAACTGTTTTTT. It encodes CASSEQGARGEKLFF.

The chain couples TRBV20-1 to TRBJ2-2; possibly TRBD2 for D (6 bases). The V end was cut by 4 bases, the J end by 2 bases, with 11 bases between. CDR3 length equals 14 residues. Germline CDR1 and CDR2: DFQATT and SNEGSKA (reference sequence). The CDR3 reads CSAIGGLNTGELFF. CDR3 nucleotide sequence: TGCAGTGCTATTGGAGGGCTAAACACCGGGGAGCTGTTTTTT.

The table lists this clone with a few counts. The V and J genes are TRBV6-4 and TRBJ2-3; D remains ambiguous. The CDR3 runs 15 residues. Germline-derived CDR1 and CDR2 are MRHNA and SNTAGT. V lost 4 bases, J lost 0 bases, and 11 bases lay in between. The CDR3 loop reads CASSGDPGSTDTQYF. In DNA, the CDR3 is TGTGCCAGCAGTGGGGATCCAGGTAGCACAGATACGCAGTATTTT.

V usage is TRBV6-2 or TRBV6-3 and J usage is TRBJ2-5; TRBD2 matches at 9 bases. The CDR3 spans 13 residues. The germline V gene encodes CDR1 MNHEY and CDR2 SVGEGT. V dropped 6 bases and J dropped 1; count of bases not matched to a gene: 0. The CDR3 DNA follows: TGTGCCAGCAGGACTAGCGGCCAAGAGACCCAGTACTTC. Amino acid sequence: CASRTSGQETQYF.

This clone was observed a handful of times. The chain has TRBV2 and TRBJ2-7; 13 bases fit TRBD2. The V gene end was trimmed by 6 bases and the J gene end by 6 bases; junction bases not matched to a gene: 8. The germline V gene encodes CDR1 SNHLY and CDR2 FYNNEI. The length of the CDR3 is 15 residues. CDR3: CASRAGTSGTGEQYF. The CDR3 region has the DNA TGTGCCAGCAGGGCCGGGACTAGCGGGACGGGCGAGCAGTACTTC.

Sample share makes this clone medium-sized. This chain joins TRBV20-1 and TRBJ1-4; possible D gene TRBD1, 6 bases. Germline lookup yields CDR1 DFQATT and CDR2 SNEGSKA (reference sequence). CDR3 length equals 14 residues. The V end was cut by 2 bases, the J end by 6 bases, with 13 bases between. The CDR3 nucleotides are TGCAGTGCTAGACCGACCGGACAGTATGAAAAACTGTTTTTT. It specifies CSARPTGQYEKLFF.

The chain carries TRBV12-5 and TRBJ1-4; no reliable D call. The CDR3 spans 15 residues. With 6 bases removed from V and 0 bases from J, the gap between germline ends came to 11 bases. Germline values: CDR1 LGHNT, CDR2 FRNRAP. CDR3 region: CASGPGRATNEKLFF. DNA of the CDR3: TGTGCTAGTGGCCCGGGCCGGGCAACTAATGAAAAACTGTTTTTT. The full variable domain, its missing parts supplied by reference TRBV12-5 and TRBJ1-4, is DARVTQTPRHKVTEMGQEVTMRCQPILGHNTVFWYRQTMMQGLELLAYFRNRAPLDDSGMPKDRFSAEMPDATLATLKIQPSEPRDSAVYFCASGPGRATNEKLFFGSGTQLSVL.

The chain recombines TRBV11-3 with TRBJ1-1; TRBD1 matches 7 bases. The CDR3 spans 15 residues. The germline gives CDR1 SGHNT, CDR2 YENEEA. V lost 3 bases to trimming and J lost 5 bases; unmatched junction nucleotides: 9. Written as DNA, the CDR3 is TGTGCCAGCAGCTTTTCAGGGGGGAGCGGGACTGAAGCTTTCTTT. Residues: CASSFSGGSGTEAFF.

This clone was seen many times. The chain joins TRBV5-6 to TRBJ2-7; 7 nucleotides agree with TRBD1. J lost 2 bases, V lost 5 bases, and 7 bases had no gene match. The CDR3 is made up of 14 amino acids. Germline CDR1 is SGHDT and CDR2 is YYEEEE. In nucleotides, the CDR3 is TGTGCCAGCAGTAATGACAGGGTACCCTACGAGCAGTACTTC. Translated: CASSNDRVPYEQYF.

This clone has ten or more counts. The conserved phenylalanine or tryptophan normally closing the CDR3 is absent here, so this likely arose from a read error. V usage is TRBV7-2 and J usage is TRBJ2-1, with 7 bases that match TRBD2. The germline V gene has CDR1 SGHTA and CDR2 FQGNSA. The CDR3 consists of 15 residues. The J segment lost 6 bases and the V segment lost 7 bases, leaving 12 bases of the junction unmatched. CDR3 coding DNA: TGTGCCAGCACCGGAGGTCGCGGGAGTCCCAATGAGCAGTTCGTC. Residues: CASTGGRGSPNEQFV.

The sample holds many counts of this clone. The V gene is TRBV27, the J gene TRBJ1-2, with 7 bases fitting TRBD1. This CDR3 region has 13 residues. V was pared by 0 bases and J by 6 bases, with 1 base of the junction left unmatched. Germline loops: CDR1 MNHEY, CDR2 SMNVEV (reference sequence). DNA of the CDR3: TGTGCCAGCAGTTTATCGACAGGGCATGGCTACACCTTC. Protein: CASSLSTGHGYTF.

Comment on this clone: A read error may produce the germline difference seen at one junction end. The chain recombines TRBV11-2 with TRBJ2-7; 7 nucleotides align to TRBD1. Germline V gene lookup returns CDR1 SGHAT and CDR2 FQNNGV. The CDR3 covers 15 residues. The CDR3 DNA reads as TGTGCCATCAGCTTAGGAACCGGGACAGTGAGCGAGCAGTACTTC. Amino acid sequence: CAISLGTGTVSEQYF.

Written as DNA, the CDR3 is TGCGCCAGCAGCCAGGGACGGGGCTCTGGAAACACCATATATTTT. As protein: CASSQGRGSGNTIYF. V usage is TRBV4-1 and J usage is TRBJ1-3; perhaps TRBD1 as D (5 bases). Between the trimmed V and J ends, which lost 3 bases and 0 bases, there was a span of 9 bases. The CDR3 covers 15 residues. Germline V gives CDR1 MGHRA, CDR2 YSYEKL.

As to this clone: A much bigger clone sits one base away, suggesting this may be a read error. The chain joins TRBV7-2 to TRBJ2-7, with D tentatively TRBD1 or TRBD2 (6 bases each). Germline V CDR1 and CDR2: SGHTA, FQGNSA. The CDR3 totals 14 residues. The CDR3 loop is CASILAAGANEQYF. Written as DNA, the CDR3 is TGTGCCAGCATCTTAGCGGCAGGGGCTAACGAGCAGTACTTC. Together with reference TRBV7-2 and TRBJ2-7, the CDR3 gives the full variable domain: GAGVSQSPSNKVTEKGKDVELRCDPISGHTALYWYRQSLGQGLEFLIYFQGNSAPDKSGLPSDRFSAERTGGSVSTLTIQRTQQEDSAVYLCASILAAGANEQYFGPGTRLTVT.

The gene calls are TRBV3-1 and TRBJ2-5; D uncertain. The CDR3 runs to 12 residues. Germline V CDR1 and CDR2: LGHDT, YNNKEL (reference sequence). The V gene lost 2 bases and the J gene lost 8 bases, with 9 bases spanning the gap. The CDR3, as DNA: TGTGCCAGCAGCCAATTAGGGTTAACCCAGTACTTC. It codes for CASSQLGLTQYF.

The chain couples TRBV28 to TRBJ2-7; D call uncertain. The V end was cut by 7 bases, the J end by 2 bases, with 21 bases between. The V gene's germline CDR1 is MDHEN and CDR2 SYDVKM. This CDR3 is 16 amino acids long. DNA for the CDR3: TGTGCCAGCACCTTGGGGTGGGTGGAACAGACCTACGAGCAGTACTTC. Residues: CASTLGWVEQTYEQYF.

The chain combines TRBV27 with TRBJ1-1, with D hard to call. The CDR3 has 20 amino acids. Trimming took off 4 bases at V and 0 bases at J, with 27 bases between the two ends. The germline CDR1 and CDR2 sequences are MNHEY and SMNVEV (reference sequence). For the CDR3, the DNA is TGTGCCAGCAGTTCGCGGTGGGTACTCAGAGAGGTGGAAATGAACACTGAAGCTTTCTTT. Translated: CASSSRWVLREVEMNTEAFF.

The chain recombines TRBV29-1 with TRBJ1-4; no reliable D call. The CDR3 has 10 residues. Germline V lookup: CDR1 SQVTM, CDR2 ANQGSEA. V lost 2 bases to trimming and J lost 12 bases, with 7 bases between them. Here the CDR3 DNA reads TGCAGCGTTGAATCCGGAGAACTGTTTTTT. It is translated as CSVESGELFF.

The gene calls are TRBV19 and TRBJ2-7; 11 nucleotides line up with TRBD2. The CDR3 contains 13 residues. V shed 3 bases, J shed 6 bases, and the junction held 1 base outside the gene matches. Per the germline V gene, CDR1 is LNHDA and CDR2 is SQIVND (reference sequence). CDR3 bases: TGTGCCAGTAGTATGGGGACTAGCGGCGAGCAGTACTTC. Its protein is CASSMGTSGEQYF.